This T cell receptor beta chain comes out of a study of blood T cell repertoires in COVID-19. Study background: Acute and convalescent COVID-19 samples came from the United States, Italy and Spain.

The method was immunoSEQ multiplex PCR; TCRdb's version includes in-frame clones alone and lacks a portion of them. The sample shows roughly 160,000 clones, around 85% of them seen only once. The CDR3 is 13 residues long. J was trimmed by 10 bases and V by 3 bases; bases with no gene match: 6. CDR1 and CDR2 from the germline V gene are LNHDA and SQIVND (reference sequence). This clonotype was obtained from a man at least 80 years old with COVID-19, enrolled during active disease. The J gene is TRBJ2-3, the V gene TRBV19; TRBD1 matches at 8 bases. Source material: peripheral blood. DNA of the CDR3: TGTGCCAGTAGTATGGGTAGACAGGGGCCGCAGTATTTT. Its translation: CASSMGRQGPQYF.